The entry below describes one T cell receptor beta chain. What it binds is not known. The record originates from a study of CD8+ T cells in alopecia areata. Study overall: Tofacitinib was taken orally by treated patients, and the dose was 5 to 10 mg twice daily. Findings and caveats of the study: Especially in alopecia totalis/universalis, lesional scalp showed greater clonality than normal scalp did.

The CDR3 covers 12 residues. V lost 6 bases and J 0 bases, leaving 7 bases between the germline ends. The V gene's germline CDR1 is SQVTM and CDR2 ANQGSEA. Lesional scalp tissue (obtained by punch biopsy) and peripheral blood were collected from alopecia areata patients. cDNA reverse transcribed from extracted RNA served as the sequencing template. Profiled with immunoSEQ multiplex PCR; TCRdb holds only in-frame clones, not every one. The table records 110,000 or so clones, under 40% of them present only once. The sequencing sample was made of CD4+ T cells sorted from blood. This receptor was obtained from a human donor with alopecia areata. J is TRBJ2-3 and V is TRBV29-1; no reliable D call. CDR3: CSVSESTDTQYF. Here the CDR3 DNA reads TGCAGCGTCTCGGAGAGCACAGATACGCAGTATTTT.